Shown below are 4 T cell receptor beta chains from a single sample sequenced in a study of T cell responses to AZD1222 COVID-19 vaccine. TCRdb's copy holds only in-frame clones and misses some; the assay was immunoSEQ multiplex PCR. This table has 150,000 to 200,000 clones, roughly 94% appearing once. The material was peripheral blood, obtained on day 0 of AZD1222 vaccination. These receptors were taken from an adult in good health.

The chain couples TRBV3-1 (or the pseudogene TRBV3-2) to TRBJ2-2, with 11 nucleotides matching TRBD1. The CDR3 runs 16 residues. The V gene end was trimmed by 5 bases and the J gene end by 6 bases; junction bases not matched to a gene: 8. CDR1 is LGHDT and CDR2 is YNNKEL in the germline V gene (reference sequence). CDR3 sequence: CASSSWTGGFAGELFF. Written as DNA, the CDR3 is TGTGCCAGCAGCTCGTGGACAGGGGGCTTCGCCGGGGAGCTGTTTTTT.

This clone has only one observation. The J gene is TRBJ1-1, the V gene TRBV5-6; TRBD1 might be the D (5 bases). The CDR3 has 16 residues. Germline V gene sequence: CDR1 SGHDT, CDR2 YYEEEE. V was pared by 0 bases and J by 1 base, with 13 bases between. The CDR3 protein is CASSLGYRNPNTEAFF. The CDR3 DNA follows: TGTGCCAGCAGCTTGGGCTACAGGAATCCGAACACTGAAGCTTTCTTT.

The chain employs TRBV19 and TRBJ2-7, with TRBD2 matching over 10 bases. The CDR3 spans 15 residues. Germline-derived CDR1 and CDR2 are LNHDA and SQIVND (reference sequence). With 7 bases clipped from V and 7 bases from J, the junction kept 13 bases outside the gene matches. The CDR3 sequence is CASTPSGSAGREQYF. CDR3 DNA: TGTGCCAGTACCCCTAGCGGGAGCGCTGGGAGGGAGCAGTACTTC.

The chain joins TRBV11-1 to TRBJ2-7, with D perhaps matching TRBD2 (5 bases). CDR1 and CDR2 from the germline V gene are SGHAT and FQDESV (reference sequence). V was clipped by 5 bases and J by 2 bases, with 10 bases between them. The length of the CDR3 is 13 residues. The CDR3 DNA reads TGTGCCAGCAGCCATACTAGTACCTACGAGCAGTACTTC. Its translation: CASSHTSTYEQYF.